These T cell receptor beta chains were read from a single sample in a study of T cell clonotyping in hematopoietic cell transplantation. Clones were read by immunoSEQ multiplex PCR, and TCRdb kept only the in-frame ones, dropping some. The data contain approximately 10,000 clones, under 55% of them singletons. Sequences were derived from PBMCs, sampled 30 days after allogeneic stem cell transplant. The receptors derive from a male patient in his fifties who had an allogeneic stem cell transplant from an unrelated donor, so the T cells may come from the graft donor. Some clones in this sample may be carry-over from other donors' samples. Both conserved end residues are part of each CDR3.

j_gene: TRBJ2-3
v_gene: TRBV19
CDR3aa: CASSIPSLVADTQYF

j_gene: TRBJ2-3
v_gene: TRBV28
CDR3aa: CASSFPSTGGWTDTQYF

j_gene: TRBJ2-7
v_gene: TRBV4-3
CDR3aa: CASSLGQGANEQYF

j_gene: TRBJ1-4
v_gene: TRBV30
CDR3aa: CAWSVRTGPNEKLFF

j_gene: TRBJ1-1
v_gene: TRBV7-9
CDR3aa: CASSLRAGLNTEAFF

j_gene: TRBJ1-2
v_gene: TRBV30
CDR3aa: CAWTRYNYGYTF

j_gene: TRBJ2-7
v_gene: TRBV5-4
CDR3aa: CASSLGLAGGYSYEQYF

j_gene: TRBJ1-2
v_gene: TRBV4-1
CDR3aa: CASSQPGQGLGYTF

j_gene: TRBJ2-5
v_gene: TRBV30
CDR3aa: CAWTGGGIETQYF

j_gene: TRBJ1-2
v_gene: TRBV5-8
CDR3aa: CASSLASGQHYGYTF

j_gene: TRBJ2-7
v_gene: TRBV5-1
CDR3aa: CASAQGTGVAYEQYF

j_gene: TRBJ2-2
v_gene: TRBV28
CDR3aa: CASRWDENTGELFF

j_gene: TRBJ1-3
v_gene: TRBV29-1
CDR3aa: CSARTGSGNTIYF

j_gene: TRBJ2-7
v_gene: TRBV7-8
CDR3aa: CASSQRRVSYYEQYF

j_gene: TRBJ2-2
v_gene: TRBV2
CDR3aa: CASKVGLYSGELFF

j_gene: TRBJ2-5
v_gene: TRBV29-1
CDR3aa: CSVAPGVAGGETQYF

j_gene: TRBJ2-5
v_gene: TRBV5-1
CDR3aa: CASSSARFGTQYF

j_gene: TRBJ1-2
v_gene: TRBV30
CDR3aa: CAWSGQGNYGYTF

j_gene: TRBJ1-4
v_gene: TRBV30
CDR3aa: CAWSVGTVDIEKLFF

j_gene: TRBJ2-6
v_gene: TRBV6-8
CDR3aa: CATTGQGFSGANVLTF

j_gene: TRBJ2-5
v_gene: TRBV4-2
CDR3aa: CASSEIQSGLAGQETQYF

j_gene: TRBJ2-7
v_gene: TRBV5-6
CDR3aa: CASSFLARATYEQYF

j_gene: TRBJ2-5
v_gene: TRBV6-5
CDR3aa: CASSYSTRQETQYF

j_gene: TRBJ1-1
v_gene: TRBV2
CDR3aa: CAISAQGMNTEAFF

j_gene: TRBJ2-5
v_gene: TRBV7-2
CDR3aa: CASSLERVETQYF

j_gene: TRBJ1-2
v_gene: TRBV7-2
CDR3aa: CASSGRINYGYTF

j_gene: TRBJ1-3
v_gene: TRBV30
CDR3aa: CAWSPGGNTIYF

j_gene: TRBJ1-1
v_gene: TRBV1
CDR3aa: CTSSQAYRDTEAFF

j_gene: TRBJ1-1
v_gene: TRBV6-5
CDR3aa: CASLVGTEAFF

j_gene: TRBJ2-7
v_gene: TRBV27
CDR3aa: CASSKGTSGSYEQYF

j_gene: TRBJ1-2
v_gene: TRBV14
CDR3aa: CASSQTKGNYGYTF

j_gene: TRBJ2-1
v_gene: TRBV19
CDR3aa: CASSMLSAQGAYNEQFF

j_gene: TRBJ1-4
v_gene: TRBV28
CDR3aa: CASSYEQGANEKLFF

j_gene: TRBJ2-7
v_gene: TRBV30
CDR3aa: CAWSGGTSGYYEQYF

j_gene: TRBJ1-1
v_gene: TRBV6-1
CDR3aa: CASSEIRTANTEAFF

j_gene: TRBJ1-2
v_gene: TRBV5-1
CDR3aa: CASRIGTSDGYTF

j_gene: TRBJ1-6
v_gene: TRBV9
CDR3aa: CASSPGDNSPLHF

j_gene: TRBJ2-1
v_gene: TRBV7-9
CDR3aa: CAGAGGPDNEQFF

j_gene: TRBJ1-2
v_gene: TRBV20-1
CDR3aa: CSGGGPQDF

j_gene: TRBJ2-2
v_gene: TRBV5-1
CDR3aa: CASSMSGRSDTGELFF

j_gene: TRBJ1-2
v_gene: TRBV29-1
CDR3aa: CSVEGGGGGYTF

j_gene: TRBJ2-3
v_gene: TRBV9
CDR3aa: CASSVWRGDTQYF

j_gene: TRBJ1-1
v_gene: TRBV30
CDR3aa: CAGQGTEAFF

j_gene: TRBJ2-7
v_gene: TRBV28
CDR3aa: CASSPHGTGNYEQYF

j_gene: TRBJ2-7
v_gene: TRBV11-2
CDR3aa: CASSLSRTLAYEQYF

j_gene: TRBJ2-7
v_gene: TRBV10-3
CDR3aa: CAISEFSYEQYF

j_gene: TRBJ1-4
v_gene: TRBV20-1
CDR3aa: CSARIWEKLFF

j_gene: TRBJ1-3
v_gene: TRBV9
CDR3aa: CASSAEGGNTIYF

j_gene: TRBJ2-1
v_gene: TRBV5-8
CDR3aa: CASSLGGQGWNEQFF

j_gene: TRBJ1-4
v_gene: TRBV30
CDR3aa: CAWGRGPPANEKLFF

j_gene: TRBJ1-2
v_gene: TRBV28
CDR3aa: CASRSPGTDGYTF